These 21 T cell receptor beta chains originate from one sample sequenced in a study of shared T cell receptors in the human thymus. The protocol was immunoSEQ multiplex PCR, while the TCRdb copy is restricted to in-frame clones and leaves out a portion. This sample carries some 720,000 clones, approximately 87% of them seen once, and the ten largest clones take 0.008% to 0.011%. This sample was also put to use in a study of human thymus T cells.

Specimen: thymocytes. These receptors all come from a boy under two years old with a congenital heart defect.

The chain carries TRBV4-3 and TRBJ1-3, with 10 bases aligning to TRBD1. Trimming removed 0 bases from V and 0 bases from J; junction bases left unmatched: 5. The CDR3 consists of 18 residues. Germline CDR1 is LGHNA and CDR2 is YSLEER. The CDR3 loop is CASSQDTGTGDSGNTIYF. The CDR3 DNA reads as TGCGCCAGCAGCCAAGATACCGGGACAGGGGACTCTGGAAACACCATATATTTT.

This clone was counted between two and nine times. J is TRBJ1-2 and V is TRBV7-9; D gene unclear. The CDR3 length is 13 residues. CDR1 and CDR2 from the germline V gene are SEHNR and FQNEAQ (reference sequence). V was trimmed by 1 base and J by 5 bases, leaving 8 bases between them. CDR3 region: CASSLGRVYGYTF. CDR3 in DNA: TGTGCCAGCAGCTTAGGGAGGGTGTATGGCTACACCTTC. Full variable domain (outside the CDR3, taken from reference TRBV7-9 and TRBJ1-2): DTGVSQNPRHKITKRGQNVTFRCDPISEHNRLYWYRQTLGQGPEFLTYFQNEAQLEKSRLLSDRFSAERPKGSFSTLEIQRTEQGDSAMYLCASSLGRVYGYTFGSGTRLTVV.

This chain joins TRBV30 and TRBJ2-2; D is uncertain. The CDR3 is 14 residues long. Germline loops: CDR1 GTSNPN, CDR2 SVGIG (reference sequence). The V end was cut by 7 bases, the J end by 1 base, with 13 bases between. CDR3 region: CAFTTSLNTGELFF. In DNA form, the CDR3 reads TGTGCCTTCACAACATCCCTGAACACCGGGGAGCTGTTTTTT.

V is TRBV7-9 and J is TRBJ2-7; a weak D match, TRBD2 (6 bases). Trimming cost V 5 bases and J 6 bases, with 14 bases left between them. CDR1 and CDR2 (germline): SEHNR, FQNEAQ (reference sequence). The CDR3 covers 13 residues. As DNA, the CDR3 is TGTGCCAGCAGCCCCCGGGAGAGCAGCGAGCAGTACTTC. Amino acid sequence: CASSPRESSEQYF.

The chain links TRBV6-1 to TRBJ1-1; TRBD1 might be the D (5 bases). V was cut by 5 bases and J by 4 bases, with 14 bases left in between. This CDR3 region has 14 residues. Germline CDR1 is MNHNS and CDR2 is SASEGT. DNA of the CDR3: TGTGCCAGCAGTTCCGGTGGGGGGGGCACTGAAGCTTTCTTT. It yields the protein CASSSGGGGTEAFF.

This sequence joins TRBV19 and TRBJ2-1; tentative D call: TRBD1 (6 bases). Trimming left V 2 bases short and J 8 bases short, with 16 bases between. The CDR3 is 15 amino acids. Germline CDR1 reads LNHDA; CDR2 reads SQIVND (reference sequence). The CDR3 DNA reads as TGTGCCAGTAGTATAAGGGGGAGAGATGGGGATGAGCAGTTCTTC. It is translated as CASSIRGRDGDEQFF. Drawing the rest from reference TRBV19 and TRBJ2-1, the complete variable domain is DGGITQSPKYLFRKEGQNVTLSCEQNLNHDAMYWYRQDPGQGLRLIYYSQIVNDFQKGDIAEGYSVSREKKESFPLTVTSAQKNPTAFYLCASSIRGRDGDEQFFGPGTRLTVL.

The CDR3 region has the DNA TGTGCCAGCAGTTCCCCAGTGTTGTGGTACAATGAGCAGTTCTTC. This encodes CASSSPVLWYNEQFF. V gene TRBV28 combines with J gene TRBJ2-1; the D is unclear. The V and J ends lost 4 bases and 4 bases respectively, with 14 bases between them. The germline V gene has CDR1 MDHEN and CDR2 SYDVKM. The length of the CDR3 is 15 residues.

The CDR3, as DNA: TGTGCCAGCAGCTTGACTAGCGGGAGAATCTACGAGCAGTACTTC. This translates into CASSLTSGRIYEQYF. The chain employs TRBV7-2 and TRBJ2-7, with TRBD2 identical over 12 bases. This CDR3 spans 15 amino acids. Unmatched junction bases numbered 3, after V lost 3 bases and J lost 3 bases. CDR1 is SGHTA and CDR2 is FQGNSA in the germline V gene.

The chain has TRBV15 and TRBJ2-7; no clear D. V gave up 8 bases and J gave up 1 base, with 9 bases separating them. The CDR3 length is 12 residues. Looked up from germline, CDR1 is LNHNV and CDR2 is YYDKDF (reference sequence). CDR3 amino acids: CATEARSYEQYF. CDR3 sequence (DNA): TGTGCCACCGAGGCTAGATCCTACGAGCAGTACTTC.

V is TRBV5-8 and J is TRBJ2-1; 7 nucleotides line up with TRBD1. The CDR3 has 16 amino acids. Germline CDR1 SGHTS, CDR2 YDEGEE. Trimming at V came to 0 bases and at J to 4 bases, leaving 7 bases not matched to a gene. CDR3 sequence (DNA): TGTGCCAGCAGCTTGGGCCGACAGGGTCCTTACAATGAGCAGTTCTTC. It is translated as CASSLGRQGPYNEQFF. Supplemented by reference TRBV5-8 and TRBJ2-1, the full variable domain reads EAGVTQSPTHLIKTRGQQATLRCSPISGHTSVYWYQQALGLGLQFLLWYDEGEERNRGNFPPRFSGRQFPNYSSELNVNALELEDSALYLCASSLGRQGPYNEQFFGPGTRLTVL.

The chain is built from TRBV4-1 and TRBJ2-6; 7 bases are a match to TRBD1. Germline assignment: CDR1 MGHRA and CDR2 YSYEKL. V lost 2 bases and J lost 0; bases outside the gene matches: 7. This CDR3 spans 18 amino acids. In DNA, the CDR3 is TGCGCCAGCAGCCAACGGGACAGCCGACGCTCTGGGGCCAACGTCCTGACTTTC. Amino acid sequence: CASSQRDSRRSGANVLTF.

The V gene is TRBV5-1, the J gene TRBJ2-3, with D possibly being TRBD2 (5 bases). Trimming cost V 5 bases and J 3 bases, with 16 bases left between them. The CDR3 length is 15 residues. CDR1 SGHRS and CDR2 YFSETQ come from the germline V gene. This chain's CDR3 is CASSPEGKGTDTQYF. The CDR3 coding sequence is TGCGCCAGCAGTCCAGAGGGAAAGGGAACAGATACGCAGTATTTT. The full variable domain, completed using reference TRBV5-1 and TRBJ2-3, is KAGVTQTPRYLIKTRGQQVTLSCSPISGHRSVSWYQQTPGQGLQFLFEYFSETQRNKGNFPGRFSGRQFSNSRSEMNVSTLELGDSALYLCASSPEGKGTDTQYFGPGTRLTVL.

The V and J genes are TRBV11-2 and TRBJ1-1, with 7 bases that match TRBD1. The CDR3 consists of 16 residues. Germline CDR1 reads SGHAT; CDR2 reads FQNNGV. Trimming cost V 5 bases and J 2 bases; bases outside gene matches: 11. This CDR3 is CASSAGGFKTNTEAFF. CDR3 nucleotide sequence: TGTGCCAGCAGCGCAGGGGGGTTCAAGACTAACACTGAAGCTTTCTTT.

The chain links TRBV2 to TRBJ1-1; TRBD1 aligns across 9 bases. CDR1 SNHLY and CDR2 FYNNEI come from the germline V gene. Unmatched junction bases numbered 0, after V lost 6 bases and J lost 1 base. The CDR3 has 13 amino acids. The CDR3 loop is CASRTGGNTEAFF. CDR3 DNA: TGTGCCAGCAGGACAGGGGGGAACACTGAAGCTTTCTTT.

This clone has a handful of counts. The chain carries TRBV28 and TRBJ2-5, with 7 bases lining up with TRBD1. The germline V gene has CDR1 MDHEN and CDR2 SYDVKM. Losses at the gene ends were 4 bases for V and 2 bases for J; bases not matched to a gene: 4. This CDR3 region has 14 residues. The CDR3 DNA reads as TGTGCCAGCAGTTGCCGGGACAGACAAGAGACCCAGTACTTC. Translated, it gives CASSCRDRQETQYF. The full variable domain, its missing parts supplied by reference TRBV28 and TRBJ2-5, is DVKVTQSSRYLVKRTGEKVFLECVQDMDHENMFWYRQDPGLGLRLIYFSYDVKMKEKGDIPEGYSVSREKKERFSLILESASTNQTSMYLCASSCRDRQETQYFGPGTRLLVL.

This clone was seen a few times. The CDR3 loop reads CASRYGSSGNTIYF. The DNA of the CDR3 is TGCGCCAGCAGGTACGGGAGCTCTGGAAACACCATATATTTT. This chain joins TRBV10-2 and TRBJ1-3, with D unresolved. The CDR3 is 14 residues long. Germline-derived CDR1 and CDR2 are WSHSY and SAAADI. Trimming took off 6 bases at V and 0 bases at J, with 9 bases between the two ends.

V usage is TRBV14 and J usage is TRBJ2-1; 9 bases line up with TRBD1. V shed 1 base, J shed 9 bases, and the junction held 10 bases outside the gene matches. This CDR3 contains 16 residues. The germline gives CDR1 SGHDN, CDR2 FVKESK. The CDR3: CASSQGPGQGRSEQFF. CDR3 nucleotides: TGTGCCAGCAGCCAAGGTCCGGGACAGGGTAGAAGTGAGCAGTTCTTC.

V and J are TRBV5-6 and TRBJ2-7, with D perhaps TRBD2 (5 bases). CDR3 length: 16 amino acids. The germline V and J ends were trimmed by 4 bases and 5 bases, with 22 bases remaining between them. From germline, CDR1 is SGHDT and CDR2 YYEEEE. This CDR3 is CASSKPEGMYGHEQYF. The CDR3, as DNA: TGTGCCAGCAGCAAACCCGAGGGAATGTATGGTCACGAGCAGTACTTC.

V and J are TRBV7-2 and TRBJ2-5; 9 bases align to TRBD2. Germline V gene data show CDR1 as SGHTA and CDR2 as FQGNSA. The CDR3 runs 18 residues. V was clipped by 5 bases and J by 5 bases; unmatched bases: 18. Here the CDR3 DNA reads TGTGCCAGCAGCGGGCCCTATAGGGCGGGAGGGCCTGGGGAGACCCAGTACTTC. Translating it yields CASSGPYRAGGPGETQYF.

The chain links TRBV15 to TRBJ2-2; D is unresolved. The CDR3 loop spans 14 amino acids. Germline assignment: CDR1 LNHNV and CDR2 YYDKDF (reference sequence). The V gene lost 3 bases and the J gene lost 8 bases, with 13 bases spanning the gap. In DNA, the CDR3 is TGTGCCACCAGCAGGCAGTCCCTCGGGGGGGAGCTGTTTTTT. Protein: CATSRQSLGGELFF.

V gene TRBV25-1 combines with J gene TRBJ1-4, with 8 bases identical to TRBD1. The V and J ends lost 4 bases and 8 bases, in that order; junction bases with no gene match: 6. Germline-derived CDR1 and CDR2 are MGHDK and SYGVNS. The CDR3 contains 14 residues. The CDR3 reads CASSGRGRTEKLFF. Written as DNA, the CDR3 is TGTGCCAGCAGTGGCAGGGGGCGGACCGAAAAACTGTTTTTT. Full variable domain (outside the CDR3, taken from reference TRBV25-1 and TRBJ1-4): EADIYQTPRYLVIGTGKKITLECSQTMGHDKMYWYQQDPGMELHLIHYSYGVNSTEKGDLSSESTVSRIRTEHFPLTLESARPSHTSQYLCASSGRGRTEKLFFGSGTQLSVL.